The sequence of this T cell receptor (beta chain) was determined in a study of T cell responses to AZD1222 COVID-19 vaccine. Study-level findings and limits: Donors in the cohort were predominantly white British and more often female, and clonal diversity was possibly underestimated. Across spike, vaccine-associated CD4 TCRs were found, dominant at 160-218 and 743-854.

Trimming took 2 bases from V and 4 from J, leaving 11 bases between them. The length of the CDR3 is 15 residues. Germline V gene sequence: CDR1 MNHNY, CDR2 SVGAGI (reference sequence). On this clone: Its antigen is currently unknown.

Method: immunoSEQ multiplex PCR; TCRdb's copy keeps in-frame clones and lacks some. There are some 150,000 clones in the sample; approximately 90% occur only once, and 4.4% lies in the top ten. This specimen was peripheral blood, taken on day 0 of MenACWY control vaccination. This receptor was identified in an adult in good health. The rearrangement joins TRBV6-6 to TRBJ2-2; tentative D call: TRBD1 (6 bases). The CDR3 here is CASSYKGHPTGELFF. Written as DNA, the CDR3 is TGTGCCAGCAGTTACAAGGGACACCCCACCGGGGAGCTGTTTTTT.